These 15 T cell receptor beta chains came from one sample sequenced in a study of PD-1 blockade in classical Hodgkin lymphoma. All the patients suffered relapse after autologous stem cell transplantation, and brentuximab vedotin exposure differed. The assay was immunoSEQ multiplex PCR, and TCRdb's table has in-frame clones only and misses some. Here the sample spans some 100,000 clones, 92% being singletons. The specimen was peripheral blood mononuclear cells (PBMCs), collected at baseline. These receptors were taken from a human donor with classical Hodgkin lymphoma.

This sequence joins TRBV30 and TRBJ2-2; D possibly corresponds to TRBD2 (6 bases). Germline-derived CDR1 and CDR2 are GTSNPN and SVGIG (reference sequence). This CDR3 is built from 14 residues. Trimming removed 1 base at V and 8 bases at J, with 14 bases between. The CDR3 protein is CAWSGRRAAGELFF. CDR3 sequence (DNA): TGTGCCTGGAGTGGCCGGAGGGCCGCGGGGGAGCTGTTTTTT.

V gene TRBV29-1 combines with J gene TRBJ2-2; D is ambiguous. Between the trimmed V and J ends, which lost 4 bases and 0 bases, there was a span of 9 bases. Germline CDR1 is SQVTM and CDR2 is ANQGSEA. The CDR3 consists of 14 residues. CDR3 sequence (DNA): TGCAGCGTTGGAAACACCCCGAACACCGGGGAGCTGTTTTTT. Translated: CSVGNTPNTGELFF.

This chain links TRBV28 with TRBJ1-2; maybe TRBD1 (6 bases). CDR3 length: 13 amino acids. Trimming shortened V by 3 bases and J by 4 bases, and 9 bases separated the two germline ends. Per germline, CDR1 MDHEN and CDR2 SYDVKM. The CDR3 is CASSFGQTYGYTF. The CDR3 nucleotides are TGTGCCAGCAGTTTCGGACAGACCTATGGCTACACCTTC.

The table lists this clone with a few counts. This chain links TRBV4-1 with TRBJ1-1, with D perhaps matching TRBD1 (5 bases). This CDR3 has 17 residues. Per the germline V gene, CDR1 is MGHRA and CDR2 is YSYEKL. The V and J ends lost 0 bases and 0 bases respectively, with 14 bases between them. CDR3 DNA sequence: TGCGCCAGCAGCCAAGATCAAGCCGGGACCATGAACACTGAAGCTTTCTTT. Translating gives CASSQDQAGTMNTEAFF.

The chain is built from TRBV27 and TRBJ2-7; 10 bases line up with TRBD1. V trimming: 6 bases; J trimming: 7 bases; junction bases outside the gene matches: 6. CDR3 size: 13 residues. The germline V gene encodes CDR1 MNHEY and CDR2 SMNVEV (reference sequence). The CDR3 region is CASRSRQGAEQYF. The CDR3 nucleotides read TGTGCCAGCAGGTCCCGACAGGGGGCAGAGCAGTACTTC.

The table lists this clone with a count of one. The CDR3 spells CATSRAGTPKRQETQYF. The CDR3, as DNA: TGTGCCACCAGCAGAGCTGGGACTCCAAAAAGACAAGAGACCCAGTACTTC. This chain joins TRBV15 and TRBJ2-5; weak D call: TRBD2 (6 bases). The CDR3 sequence is 17 residues long. The germline V gene encodes CDR1 LNHNV and CDR2 YYDKDF (reference sequence). Trimming shortened V by 1 base and J by 2 bases, and 17 bases separated the two germline ends. Variable domain in full (rest from reference TRBV15 and TRBJ2-5): DAMVIQNPRYQVTQFGKPVTLSCSQTLNHNVMYWYQQKSSQAPKLLFHYYDKDFNNEADTPDNFQSRRPNTSFCFLDIRSPGLGDTAMYLCATSRAGTPKRQETQYFGPGTRLLVL.

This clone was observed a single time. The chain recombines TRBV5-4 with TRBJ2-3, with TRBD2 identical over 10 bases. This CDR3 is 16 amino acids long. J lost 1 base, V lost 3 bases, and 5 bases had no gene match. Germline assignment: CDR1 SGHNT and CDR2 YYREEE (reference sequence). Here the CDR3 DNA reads TGTGCCAGCAGCTCCGAGCGGGAGGGGGGCACAGATACGCAGTATTTT. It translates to CASSSEREGGTDTQYF.

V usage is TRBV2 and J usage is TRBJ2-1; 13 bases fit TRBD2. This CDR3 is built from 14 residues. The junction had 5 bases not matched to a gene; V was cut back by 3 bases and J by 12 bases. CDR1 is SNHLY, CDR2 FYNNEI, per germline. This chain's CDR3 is CASSEILAGGGQFF. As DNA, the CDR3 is TGTGCCAGCAGTGAGATACTAGCGGGAGGGGGGCAGTTCTTC.

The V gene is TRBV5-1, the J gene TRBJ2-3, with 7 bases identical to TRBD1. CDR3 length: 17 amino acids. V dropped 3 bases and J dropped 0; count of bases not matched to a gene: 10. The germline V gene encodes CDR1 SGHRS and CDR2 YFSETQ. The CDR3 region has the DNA TGCGCCAGCAGCTCCAGTGGACAGGCTACTAGCACAGATACGCAGTATTTT. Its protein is CASSSSGQATSTDTQYF. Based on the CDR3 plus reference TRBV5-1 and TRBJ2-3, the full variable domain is KAGVTQTPRYLIKTRGQQVTLSCSPISGHRSVSWYQQTPGQGLQFLFEYFSETQRNKGNFPGRFSGRQFSNSRSEMNVSTLELGDSALYLCASSSSGQATSTDTQYFGPGTRLTVL.

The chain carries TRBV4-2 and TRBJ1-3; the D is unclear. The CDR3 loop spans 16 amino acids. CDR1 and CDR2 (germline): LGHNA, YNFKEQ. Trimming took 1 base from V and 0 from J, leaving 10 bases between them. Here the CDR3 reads CASSQGPQNSGNTIYF. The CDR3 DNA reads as TGTGCCAGCAGCCAAGGGCCACAGAACTCTGGAAACACCATATATTTT.

The CDR3 loop is CASSYDRGVTDTQYF. The DNA for the CDR3 is TGTGCCAGCAGTTACGACAGAGGGGTCACAGATACGCAGTATTTT. The chain employs TRBV7-9 and TRBJ2-3; perhaps D is TRBD1 or TRBD2 (5 bases each). V was cut by 6 bases and J by 2 bases, with 15 bases left in between. The CDR3 is 15 amino acids. Germline V CDR1 and CDR2: SEHNR, FQNEAQ (reference sequence).

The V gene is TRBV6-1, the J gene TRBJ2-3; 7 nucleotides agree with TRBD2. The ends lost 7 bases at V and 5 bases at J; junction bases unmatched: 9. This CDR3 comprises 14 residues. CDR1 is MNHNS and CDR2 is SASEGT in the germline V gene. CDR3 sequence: CASTQLAGVDTQYF. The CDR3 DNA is TGTGCCAGCACCCAGCTCGCGGGGGTAGATACGCAGTATTTT.

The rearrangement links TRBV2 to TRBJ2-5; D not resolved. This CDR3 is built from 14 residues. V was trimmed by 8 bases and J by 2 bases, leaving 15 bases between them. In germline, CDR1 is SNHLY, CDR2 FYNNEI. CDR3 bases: TGTGCCAGCCGTAGGGTTAGTGGGCAAGAGACCCAGTACTTC. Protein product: CASRRVSGQETQYF.

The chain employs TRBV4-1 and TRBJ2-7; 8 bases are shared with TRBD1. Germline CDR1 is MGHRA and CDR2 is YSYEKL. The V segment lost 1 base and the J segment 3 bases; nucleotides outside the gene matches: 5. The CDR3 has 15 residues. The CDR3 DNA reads TGCGCCAGCAGCCAAGGACGGACAGGGTACTACGAGCAGTACTTC. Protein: CASSQGRTGYYEQYF.

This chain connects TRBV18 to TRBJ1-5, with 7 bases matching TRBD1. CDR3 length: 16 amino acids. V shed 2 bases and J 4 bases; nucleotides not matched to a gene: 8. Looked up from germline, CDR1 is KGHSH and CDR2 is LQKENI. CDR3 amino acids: CASSPIRQGMNQPQHF. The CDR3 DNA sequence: TGTGCCAGCTCACCAATACGACAGGGAATGAATCAGCCCCAGCATTTT.